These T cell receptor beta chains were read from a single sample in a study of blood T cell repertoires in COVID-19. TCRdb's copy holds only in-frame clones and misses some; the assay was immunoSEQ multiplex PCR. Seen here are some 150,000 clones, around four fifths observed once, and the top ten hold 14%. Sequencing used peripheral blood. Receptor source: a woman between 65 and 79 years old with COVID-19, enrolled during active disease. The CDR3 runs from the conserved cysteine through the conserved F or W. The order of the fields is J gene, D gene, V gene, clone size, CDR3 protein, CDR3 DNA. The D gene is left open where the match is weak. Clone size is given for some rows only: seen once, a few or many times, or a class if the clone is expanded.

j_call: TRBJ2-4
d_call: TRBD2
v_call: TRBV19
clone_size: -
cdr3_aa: CASSGLWERELPSGKNIQYF
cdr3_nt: TGTGCCAGTAGTGGTCTTTGGGAGCGGGAGCTACCGTCGGGCAAAAACATTCAGTACTTC

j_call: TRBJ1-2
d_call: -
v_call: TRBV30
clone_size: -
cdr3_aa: CAWIRVGFGGYTF
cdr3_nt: TGTGCCTGGATTCGGGTCGGCTTTGGGGGCTACACCTTC

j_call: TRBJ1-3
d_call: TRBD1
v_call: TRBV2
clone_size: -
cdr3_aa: CASSERTGFSGNTIYF
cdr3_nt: TGTGCCAGCAGTGAACGGACAGGTTTCTCTGGAAACACCATATATTTT

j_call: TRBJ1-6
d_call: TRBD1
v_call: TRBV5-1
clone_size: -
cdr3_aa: CASSREGAAQNSPLHF
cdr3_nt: TGCGCCAGCAGCCGGGAGGGGGCAGCCCAGAATTCACCCCTCCACTTT

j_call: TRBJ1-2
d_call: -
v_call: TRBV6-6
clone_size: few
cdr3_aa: CASSYSGDRSYGYTF
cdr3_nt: TGTGCCAGCAGTTACTCAGGGGATCGATCCTATGGCTACACCTTC

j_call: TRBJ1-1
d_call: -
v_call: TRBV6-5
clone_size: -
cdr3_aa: CAIDRKPYTEAFF
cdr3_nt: TGTGCCATCGACAGGAAGCCCTACACTGAAGCTTTCTTT

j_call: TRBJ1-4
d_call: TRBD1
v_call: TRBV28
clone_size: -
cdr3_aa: CASSLSLGTGDEKLFF
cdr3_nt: TGTGCCAGCAGTTTATCCCTGGGGACAGGCGATGAAAAACTGTTTTTT

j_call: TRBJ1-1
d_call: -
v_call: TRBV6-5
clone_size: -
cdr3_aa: CASSPGQWNTEAFF
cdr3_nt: TGTGCCAGCAGTCCAGGACAGTGGAACACTGAAGCTTTCTTT

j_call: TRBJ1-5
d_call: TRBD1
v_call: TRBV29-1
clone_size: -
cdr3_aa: CSAGQENQPQHF
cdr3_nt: TGCAGCGCCGGACAGGAAAATCAGCCCCAGCATTTT

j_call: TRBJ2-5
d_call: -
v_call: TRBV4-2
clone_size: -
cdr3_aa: CASSPFPSSETQYF
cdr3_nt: TGTGCCAGCAGCCCCTTTCCTAGCTCGGAGACCCAGTACTTC

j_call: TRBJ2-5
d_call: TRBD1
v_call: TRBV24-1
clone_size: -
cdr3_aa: CATSETGGKGKTQYF
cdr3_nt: TGTGCCACCAGTGAGACAGGGGGCAAGGGAAAGACCCAGTACTTC

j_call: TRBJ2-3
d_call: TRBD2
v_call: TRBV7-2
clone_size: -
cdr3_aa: CASSLEGAGGPRDTQYF
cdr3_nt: TGTGCCAGCAGCTTAGAAGGGGCGGGGGGGCCGAGAGATACGCAGTATTTT

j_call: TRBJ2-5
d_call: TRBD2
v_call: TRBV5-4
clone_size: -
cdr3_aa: CASNPGGQETQYF
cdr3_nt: TGTGCCAGCAACCCCGGGGGGCAAGAGACCCAGTACTTC

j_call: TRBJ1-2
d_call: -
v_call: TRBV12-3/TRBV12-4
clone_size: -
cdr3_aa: CASSVPSDGYTF
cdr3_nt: TGTGCCAGCAGTGTCCCGAGCGATGGCTACACCTTC

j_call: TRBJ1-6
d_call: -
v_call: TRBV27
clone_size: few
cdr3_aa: CASSSRQNSPLHF
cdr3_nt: TGTGCCAGCAGTTCTAGACAGAATTCACCCCTCCACTTT

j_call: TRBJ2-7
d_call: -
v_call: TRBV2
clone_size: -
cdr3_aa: CASSELGAVEYF
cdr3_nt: TGTGCCAGCAGTGAATTGGGGGCCGTCGAGTACTTC

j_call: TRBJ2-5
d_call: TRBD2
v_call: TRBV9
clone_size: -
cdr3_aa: CASSVGLAGGRTQYF
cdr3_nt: TGTGCCAGCAGCGTAGGACTAGCGGGGGGGCGGACCCAGTACTTC

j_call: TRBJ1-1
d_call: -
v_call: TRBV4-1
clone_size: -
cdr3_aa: CASSQEASLNTEAFF
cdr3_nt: TGCGCCAGCAGCCAAGAGGCCAGTTTGAACACTGAAGCTTTCTTT

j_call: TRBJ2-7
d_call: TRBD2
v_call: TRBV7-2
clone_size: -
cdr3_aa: CASRAGGRSYEQYF
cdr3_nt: TGTGCCAGCAGGGCCGGGGGGAGAAGCTACGAGCAGTACTTC

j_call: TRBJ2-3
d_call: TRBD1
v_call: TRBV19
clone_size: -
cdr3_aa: CASSIGGQGTDTQYF
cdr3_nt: TGTGCCAGTAGTATTGGGGGACAGGGAACAGATACGCAGTATTTT

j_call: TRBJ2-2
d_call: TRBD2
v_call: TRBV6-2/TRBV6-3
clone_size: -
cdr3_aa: CASSPGLAGVGTGELFF
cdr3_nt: TGTGCCAGCAGTCCGGGACTAGCGGGAGTGGGGACCGGGGAGCTGTTTTTT

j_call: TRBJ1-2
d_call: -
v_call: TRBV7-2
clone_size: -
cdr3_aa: CASSGRGFNYGYTF
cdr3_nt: TGTGCCAGCAGCGGCCGGGGGTTTAACTATGGCTACACCTTC

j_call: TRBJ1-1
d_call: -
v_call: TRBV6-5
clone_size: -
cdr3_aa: CASMRQGLLNTEAFF
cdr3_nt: TGTGCCAGCATGAGGCAGGGACTCCTGAACACTGAAGCTTTCTTT

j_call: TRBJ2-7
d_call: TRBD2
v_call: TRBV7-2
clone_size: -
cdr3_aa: CASRLRSREGDEQYF
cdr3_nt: TGTGCCAGCAGGCTGCGTAGCCGGGAGGGCGACGAGCAGTACTTC

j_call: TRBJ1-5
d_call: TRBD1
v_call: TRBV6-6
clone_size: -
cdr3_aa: CASRDREGQPQHF
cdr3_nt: TGTGCCAGCAGGGACAGGGAAGGTCAGCCCCAGCATTTT

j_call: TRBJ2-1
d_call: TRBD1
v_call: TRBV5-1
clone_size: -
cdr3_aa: CASSYDPTGSEQFF
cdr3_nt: TGCGCCAGCAGCTACGATCCGACAGGGAGTGAGCAGTTCTTC

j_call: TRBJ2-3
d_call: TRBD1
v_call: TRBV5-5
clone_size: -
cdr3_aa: CASSRRPGQGSGTQYF
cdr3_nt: TGTGCCAGCAGTCGCCGTCCGGGACAGGGGTCCGGTACGCAGTATTTT

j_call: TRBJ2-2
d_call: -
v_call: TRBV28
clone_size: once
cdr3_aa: CASSIETGELFF
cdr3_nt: TGTGCCAGCAGTATCGAGACCGGGGAGCTGTTTTTT

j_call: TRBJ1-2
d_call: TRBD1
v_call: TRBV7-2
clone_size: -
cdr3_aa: CASSLGLTGGGYGYTF
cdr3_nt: TGTGCCAGCAGCTTAGGTTTGACAGGGGGCGGCTACGGCTACACCTTC

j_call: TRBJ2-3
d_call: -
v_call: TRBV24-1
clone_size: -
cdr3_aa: CATSDPVGASTDTQYF
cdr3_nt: TGTGCCACCAGTGACCCGGTGGGGGCAAGCACAGATACGCAGTATTTT

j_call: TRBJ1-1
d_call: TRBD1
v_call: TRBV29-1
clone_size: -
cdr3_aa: CSVGGTALEAFF
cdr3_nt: TGCAGCGTTGGCGGGACAGCACTTGAAGCTTTCTTT

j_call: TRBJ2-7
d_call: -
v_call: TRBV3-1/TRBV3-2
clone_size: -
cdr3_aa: CASSHSGGSVYEQYF
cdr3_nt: TGTGCCAGCAGCCATAGCGGAGGAAGCGTCTACGAGCAGTACTTC

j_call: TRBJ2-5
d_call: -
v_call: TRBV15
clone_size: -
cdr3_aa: CATSRGERKETQYF
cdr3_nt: TGTGCCACCAGCAGAGGGGAGAGGAAAGAGACCCAGTACTTC

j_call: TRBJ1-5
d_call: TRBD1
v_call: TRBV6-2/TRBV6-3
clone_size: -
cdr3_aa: CASSRGQEYQPQHF
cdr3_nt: TGTGCCAGCAGCCGTGGACAGGAGTATCAGCCCCAGCATTTT

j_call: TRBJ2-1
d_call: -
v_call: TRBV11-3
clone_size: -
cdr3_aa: CASSSGTYSYNEQFF
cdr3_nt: TGTGCCAGCAGCTCCGGGACATACTCCTACAATGAGCAGTTCTTC

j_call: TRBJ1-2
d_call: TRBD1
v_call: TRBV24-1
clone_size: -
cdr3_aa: CAPHRGIYSGYTF
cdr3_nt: TGTGCCCCCCACAGGGGAATATACAGTGGCTACACCTTC

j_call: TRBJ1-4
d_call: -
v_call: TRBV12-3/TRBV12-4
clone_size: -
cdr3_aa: CASRRQAEKLFF
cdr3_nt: TGTGCCAGTCGTCGACAGGCAGAAAAACTGTTTTTT

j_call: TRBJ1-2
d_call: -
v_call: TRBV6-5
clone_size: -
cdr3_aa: CASSLQGSSYGYTF
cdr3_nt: TGTGCCAGCAGCCTACAGGGTTCTAGCTATGGCTACACCTTC

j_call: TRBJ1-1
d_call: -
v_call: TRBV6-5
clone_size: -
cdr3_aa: CASLRRSQNTEAFF
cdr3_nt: TGTGCCAGCCTGAGGCGCAGCCAGAACACTGAAGCTTTCTTT

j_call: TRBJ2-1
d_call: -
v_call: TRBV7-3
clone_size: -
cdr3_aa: CASSLLAGTSQFF
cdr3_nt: TGTGCCAGCAGCTTATTGGCGGGAACTTCGCAGTTCTTC

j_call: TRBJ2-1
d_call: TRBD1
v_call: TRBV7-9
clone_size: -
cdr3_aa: CASSPDRGGHEQFF
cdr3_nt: TGTGCCAGCAGCCCGGACAGGGGTGGCCATGAGCAGTTCTTC

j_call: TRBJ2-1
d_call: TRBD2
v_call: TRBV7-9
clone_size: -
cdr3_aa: CASSMTSVSYNEQFF
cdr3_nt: TGTGCCAGCAGCATGACTAGCGTAAGCTACAATGAGCAGTTCTTC

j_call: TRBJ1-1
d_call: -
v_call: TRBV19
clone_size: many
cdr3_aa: CASSWPGMNTEAFF
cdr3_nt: TGTGCCAGTAGTTGGCCGGGGATGAACACTGAAGCTTTCTTT

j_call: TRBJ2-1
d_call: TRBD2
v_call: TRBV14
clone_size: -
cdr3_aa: CASSLRGWEQFF
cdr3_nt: TGTGCCAGCAGCCTGCGGGGGTGGGAGCAGTTCTTC

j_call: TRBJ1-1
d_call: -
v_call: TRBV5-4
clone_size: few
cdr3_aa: CASSSFDDRLNTEAFF
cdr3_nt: TGTGCCAGCAGCTCCTTCGACGACAGATTGAACACTGAAGCTTTCTTT